This TCR beta chain was found in a study of blood T cell repertoires in COVID-19 (TCRdb year 2020). The study in broad terms: The collaborator samples originated in the United States, Italy and Spain and spanned the acute and convalescent phases of COVID-19. The sample metadata nearly always contained a de-identified subject ID, COVID-19 status, age in years and sex. The repertoires were released in a freely available public database intended as a resource for research on the immune response to SARS-CoV-2. Samples came from the ongoing ImmuneRACE study (first 160 participants) plus 1,254 subjects from 6 global collaborators. Subjects who had been exposed to COVID-19, were actively infected with it, or had recovered from it provided the deeply sampled blood TCRbeta repertoires that made up the dataset. HLA class I and class II types, where available, came from metadata supplied by the sample provider rather than from assay-based typing. The material from the prospective study consisted of cDNA or gDNA derived from T cells, B-cell-depleted T cells, or PBMCs.

Comments on this clone: The antigen this receptor binds is unknown. Base qualities were left out, and no much larger clone turns up one base away.

The immunoSEQ Assay, a bias-controlled multiplex PCR, was used to amplify TCRbeta CDR3 regions from genomic DNA. Concerning the study's data processing: The number of nucleated cells in each sample was estimated from the amplification of reference gene primers within the assay. To quantify the absolute abundance of each unique TCRbeta CDR3 rearrangement, sequence reads were collapsed and filtered. For each sample, productive Simpson clonality was calculated by taking the square root of Simpson's diversity index across productive rearrangements. TCRdb stores this immuneACCESS table with in-frame sequences only. Part of the clones is absent; in the studies checked, under half of the shortfall reflects unresolved V genes, and no reason is known for the rest. The V and J calls and the clone size are those of that table, but D and trimming were determined from the DNA. This sample gives 250,000 to 350,000 clones in total; nearly 90% of them show up just once. Around 4.5% of the sample goes to the ten largest clones.

Participants in the prospective study were enrolled through a virtual design, were aged roughly 18 to 100 years, and lived in under 25 United States geographic areas. In the prospective study, cohorts were assigned on the basis of participant-reported clinical history obtained from a screening survey and a study questionnaire. Mobile phlebotomists in the prospective study collected whole blood, serum and a nasopharyngeal or oropharyngeal swab from every participant. Participants in the prospective study had the option to provide additional blood draws and questionnaires over an approximately 2-month period. Before DNA extraction, blood samples from the prospective study were shipped at room temperature or frozen. Ends trimmed: V by 5 bases, J by 7 bases; bases unmatched to a gene: 9. The CDR3, cysteine through phenylalanine, is 14 amino acids long. The CDR3 DNA has 42 bases and is translated from base 1. CDR1 LNHDA and CDR2 SQIVND are derived from the germline V gene (reference sequence).

Results and caveats for the whole study, not just this receptor: How much clinical and demographic metadata was included differed by source and by participant, and the metadata was provided uncurated.

Sequenced input: PBMCs or T cells enriched from blood (not recorded which). The rearranged chain carries TRBV19 and TRBJ2-7; 9 bases in the middle match TRBD1. This receptor was taken from a woman younger than 30 with acute COVID-19. The CDR3 corresponds to CASSRFGTGREQYF. Here is the DNA: TGTGCCAGTAGTCGCTTTGGGACAGGGAGGGAGCAGTACTTC.